This TCR beta chain is from a study of blood T cell repertoires in COVID-19 (dated by TCRdb to between 2020 and 2021). Background for the entire study: Samples from collaborators originated in the United States, Italy and Spain and spanned both the acute and convalescent phases of COVID-19. The prospective study material was composed of cDNA or gDNA derived from T cells, B-cell-depleted T cells, or PBMCs. Deeply sampled blood TCRbeta repertoires from subjects exposed to, actively infected with, or recovered from COVID-19 were included in the dataset. A freely available public database, intended as a resource for researchers studying the immune response to SARS-CoV-2, is where the repertoires were released. The samples were drawn from the first 160 participants of the ongoing ImmuneRACE study and from some 1,300 subjects provided by 6 global collaborators. A de-identified subject ID, COVID-19 status, age in years and sex were almost always included in the sample metadata. HLA class I and class II types, where available, came from metadata supplied by the sample provider rather than from assay-based typing.

The immunoSEQ Assay, a bias-controlled multiplex PCR, was used to amplify TCRbeta CDR3 regions from genomic DNA. Processing in the source paper ran as follows. The number of nucleated cells in each sample was estimated from the amplification of reference gene primers within the assay. To quantify the absolute abundance of each unique TCRbeta CDR3 rearrangement, sequence reads were collapsed and filtered. Productive Simpson clonality was computed per sample as the square root of Simpson's diversity index over productive rearrangements. Sourced from immuneACCESS, this table was stored by TCRdb with only in-frame sequences that have V and J called. A share of the clones is absent; for the studies checked, an unresolved V gene accounts for under half, and the remainder has no known explanation. D and trimming come from the DNA, and the V and J calls and clone size come from that table. The sample data list around 60,000 clones, and approximately 72% of these were observed just once. The ten largest clones capture more than 4.5% of the sample.

One collaborating source in Seattle enrolled patients while the patients were actively infected and followed the patients over time throughout the course of disease. The collaborating institutions used their own protocols to collect whole blood in K2EDTA tubes. For TCRbeta analysis, collaborators shipped samples as frozen whole blood, isolated PBMCs, or DNA extracted from either of those sample types. On this clone: No cognate antigen has been identified for it. One junction end does not reproduce the germline sequence, and a read error may be involved.

The CDR3 sequence holds 13 residues, the cysteine and phenylalanine included. Here the CDR3 DNA is all that survives: 39 bases in frame from base 1. The germline V gene supplies CDR1 ENHRY and CDR2 SYGVKD. The research as a whole found: Clinical and demographic metadata were provided uncurated, with the amount varying by source and participant.

The source of this sequence is a woman in her sixties or seventies with COVID-19, enrolled during active disease. What was sequenced was peripheral blood. The chain was built from TRBV10-3 and TRBJ1-2, with TRBD1 perhaps the D gene, on 5 matching bases. The CDR3 reads as follows: CAITETDDYGYTF. The nucleotide sequence reads as follows: TGTGCCATCACTGAGACAGACGACTATGGCTACACCTTC.